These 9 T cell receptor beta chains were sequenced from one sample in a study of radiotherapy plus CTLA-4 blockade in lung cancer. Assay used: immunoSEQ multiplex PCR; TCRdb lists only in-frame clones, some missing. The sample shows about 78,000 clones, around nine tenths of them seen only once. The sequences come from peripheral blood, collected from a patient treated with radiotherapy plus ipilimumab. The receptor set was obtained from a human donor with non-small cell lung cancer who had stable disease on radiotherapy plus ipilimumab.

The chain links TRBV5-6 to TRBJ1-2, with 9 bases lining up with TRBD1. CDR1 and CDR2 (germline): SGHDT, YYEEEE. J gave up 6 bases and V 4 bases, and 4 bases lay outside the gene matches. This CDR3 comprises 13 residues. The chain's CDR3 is CASSPTGGDGYTF. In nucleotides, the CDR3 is TGTGCCAGCAGCCCGACAGGGGGAGATGGCTACACCTTC.

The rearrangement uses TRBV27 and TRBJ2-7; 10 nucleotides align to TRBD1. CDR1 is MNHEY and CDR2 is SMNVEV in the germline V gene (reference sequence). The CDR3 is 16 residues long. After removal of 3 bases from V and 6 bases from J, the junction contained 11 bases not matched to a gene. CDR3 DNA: TGTGCCAGCAGTTTTTCATTCGGGACAGGGGATCGCGAGCAGTACTTC. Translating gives CASSFSFGTGDREQYF.

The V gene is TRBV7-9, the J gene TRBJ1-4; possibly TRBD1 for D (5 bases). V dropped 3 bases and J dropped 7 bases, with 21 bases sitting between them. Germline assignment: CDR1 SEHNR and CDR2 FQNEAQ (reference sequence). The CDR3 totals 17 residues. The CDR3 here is CASSFGPRQRGREKLFF. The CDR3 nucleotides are TGTGCCAGCAGCTTTGGCCCCCGACAGAGAGGGCGTGAAAAACTGTTTTTT.

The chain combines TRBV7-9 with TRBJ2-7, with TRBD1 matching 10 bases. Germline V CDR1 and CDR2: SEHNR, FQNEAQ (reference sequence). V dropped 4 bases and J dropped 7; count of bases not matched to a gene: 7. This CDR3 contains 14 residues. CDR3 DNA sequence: TGTGCCAGCAGCTCAGGACAGGGGGTGTGGGAGCAGTACTTC. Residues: CASSSGQGVWEQYF.

The CDR3 DNA is TGTGCCAGCGTGCGGTCTAGCGGGAGGACCAAAGAGACCCAGTACTTC. This sequence encodes CASVRSSGRTKETQYF. The chain combines TRBV2 with TRBJ2-5, with 11 bases fitting TRBD2. This CDR3 region has 16 residues. Unmatched junction bases numbered 11, after V lost 8 bases and J lost 3 bases. Germline-derived CDR1 and CDR2 are SNHLY and FYNNEI.

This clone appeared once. CDR3 amino acids: CASRTGGRKTQYF. CDR3 sequence (DNA): TGTGCCAGCAGGACAGGGGGCCGAAAGACCCAGTACTTC. The chain employs TRBV27 and TRBJ2-5; 10 nucleotides line up with TRBD1. The CDR3 has 13 amino acids. Germline-derived CDR1 and CDR2 are MNHEY and SMNVEV (reference sequence). V was pared by 6 bases and J by 6 bases, with 4 bases of the junction left unmatched.

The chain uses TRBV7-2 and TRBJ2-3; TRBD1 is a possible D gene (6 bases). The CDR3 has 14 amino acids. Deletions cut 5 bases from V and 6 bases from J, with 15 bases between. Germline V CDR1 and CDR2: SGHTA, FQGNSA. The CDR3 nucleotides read TGTGCCAGCAGCCAGGACAGTCCACCGGATACGCAGTATTTT. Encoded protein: CASSQDSPPDTQYF. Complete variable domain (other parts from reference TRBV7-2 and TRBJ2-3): GAGVSQSPSNKVTEKGKDVELRCDPISGHTALYWYRQSLGQGLEFLIYFQGNSAPDKSGLPSDRFSAERTGGSVSTLTIQRTQQEDSAVYLCASSQDSPPDTQYFGPGTRLTVL.

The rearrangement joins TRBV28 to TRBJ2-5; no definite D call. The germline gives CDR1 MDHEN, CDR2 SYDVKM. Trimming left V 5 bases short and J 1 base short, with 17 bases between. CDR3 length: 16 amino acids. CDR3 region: CASSPTLTTLQETQYF. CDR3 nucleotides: TGTGCCAGCAGTCCAACGCTGACCACCCTCCAAGAGACCCAGTACTTC.

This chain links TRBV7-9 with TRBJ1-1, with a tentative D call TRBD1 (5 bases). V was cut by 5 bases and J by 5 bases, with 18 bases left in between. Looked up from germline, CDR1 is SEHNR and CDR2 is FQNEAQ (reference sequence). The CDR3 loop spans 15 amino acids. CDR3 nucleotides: TGTGCCAGCAGCCCCCCCCGTGGGGCAGGAACTGAAGCTTTCTTT. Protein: CASSPPRGAGTEAFF.